These T cell receptor beta chains were read from a single sample in a study of T cells after yellow fever vaccination. Using its own MiXCR run on the 5' RACE reads, TCRdb lists one record per CDR3 protein. The table has more than 350,000 distinct CDR3 sequences, roughly 10% seen once. This material consisted of PBMCs, taken on the day of the first yellow fever vaccination. All receptors derive from a man in his late teens or twenties who received the YFV17D yellow fever vaccine. CDR3s include the opening cysteine and the closing phenylalanine or tryptophan. A D gene is named only where the DNA matches it firmly. Part of the rows lack a size; the others show once, few, many or a class for expanded clones.

TRBV12-3/TRBV12-4	-	TRBJ2-4	many	CASTYWGTQIRSDKNIQYF	TGTGCCAGCACCTACTGGGGGACCCAAATCCGGTCGGACAAAAACATTCAGTACTTC
TRBV7-9	-	TRBJ1-3	many	CASSLGAISGNTIYF	TGTGCCAGCAGCCTCGGGGCCATCTCTGGAAACACCATATATTTT
TRBV5-5	-	TRBJ1-1	few	CASSLAGPPMMNTEAFF	TGTGCCAGCAGCTTGGCCGGACCGCCGATGATGAACACTGAAGCTTTCTTT
TRBV5-6	TRBD1	TRBJ1-4	few	CASSHRQGAGEKLFF	TGTGCCAGCAGCCACCGACAGGGGGCCGGTGAAAAACTGTTTTTT
TRBV7-2	TRBD2	TRBJ2-1	-	CASSLGPGGATQFF	TGTGCCAGCAGCTTAGGGCCCGGGGGGGCTACCCAGTTCTTC
TRBV6-5	TRBD1	TRBJ1-2	-	CASSYSPGGVYGYTF	TGTGCCAGCAGTTACTCACCAGGGGGGGTCTATGGCTACACCTTC
TRBV3-1	-	TRBJ2-5	many	CASSRSDQETQYF	TGTGCCAGCAGCCGGTCCGACCAAGAGACCCAGTACTTC
TRBV11-2	-	TRBJ2-3	-	CASSLGTPRDTQYF	TGTGCCAGCAGCTTAGGCACCCCAAGGGATACGCAGTATTTT
TRBV12-3/TRBV12-4	-	TRBJ2-7	many	CASSWGGTGGYEQYF	TGTGCCAGCAGTTGGGGCGGGACTGGAGGCTACGAGCAGTACTTC
TRBV10-3	TRBD1	TRBJ2-1	-	CAISNLRTGVGNEQFF	TGTGCCATCAGTAACCTACGGACAGGGGTTGGGAATGAGCAGTTCTTC
TRBV20-1	-	TRBJ2-1	few	CSASLRLDEQFF	TGCAGTGCTAGCTTGAGACTCGATGAGCAGTTCTTC
TRBV23-1	-	TRBJ2-2	few	CASSQLYELTGELFF	TGCGCCAGCAGTCAACTTTATGAGTTGACCGGGGAGCTGTTTTTT
TRBV18	-	TRBJ1-4	-	CASSQLGPATNEKLFF	TGTGCCAGCTCACAGCTGGGGCCTGCAACTAATGAAAAACTGTTTTTT
TRBV6-2/TRBV6-3	-	TRBJ1-5	-	CASSYDRGNQPQHF	TGTGCCAGCAGTTACGACCGGGGCAATCAGCCCCAGCATTTT
TRBV12-3/TRBV12-4	-	TRBJ1-5	-	CASSAEHSNQPQHF	TGTGCCAGCAGCGCGGAACATAGCAATCAGCCCCAGCATTTT
TRBV27	TRBD2	TRBJ2-7	-	CASSFARGAGVGQYF	TGTGCCAGCAGTTTTGCGCGGGGGGCCGGTGTAGGGCAGTACTTC
TRBV4-3	-	TRBJ1-1	many	CASSQDISGSSEAFF	TGCGCCAGCAGCCAAGATATTTCTGGGAGCAGTGAAGCTTTCTTT
TRBV19	-	TRBJ2-2	-	CASNGRPNTGELFF	TGTGCCAGTAATGGGCGGCCGAACACCGGGGAGCTGTTTTTT
TRBV4-2	TRBD1	TRBJ1-5	-	CASSQGGQVNGQPQHF	TGTGCCAGCAGCCAAGGGGGACAGGTAAACGGTCAGCCCCAGCATTTT
TRBV4-3	-	TRBJ1-5	few	CASSQDTGLGQPQHF	TGCGCCAGCAGCCAAGATACCGGGCTAGGGCAGCCCCAGCATTTT
TRBV11-2	TRBD1	TRBJ2-2	few	CASSLVSFDRGDTGELFF	TGTGCCAGCAGCTTAGTATCGTTCGACAGGGGGGACACCGGGGAGCTGTTTTTT
TRBV4-1	-	TRBJ1-2	few	CASSHDIPRAVNYGYTF	TGCGCCAGCAGCCACGACATCCCGAGGGCAGTCAACTATGGCTACACCTTC
TRBV7-2	TRBD1	TRBJ1-2	many	CASSFGTGFGYTF	TGTGCCAGCAGCTTCGGGACAGGGTTTGGCTACACCTTC
TRBV13	TRBD1	TRBJ2-3	once	CASSTKDREGIDTQYF	TGTGCCAGCAGCACAAAGGACAGGGAAGGTATAGATACGCAGTATTTT
TRBV6-1	-	TRBJ2-5	-	CASRQGGSRLETQYF	TGTGCCAGCAGACAGGGGGGGAGCCGGTTGGAGACCCAGTACTTC
TRBV10-3	TRBD1	TRBJ1-2	few	CAITGTGDDYGYTF	TGTGCCATCACCGGGACAGGGGATGACTATGGCTACACCTTC
TRBV20-1	TRBD1	TRBJ2-5	many	CSPARDSWYQETQYF	TGCAGTCCAGCCCGGGACAGTTGGTACCAAGAGACCCAGTACTTC
TRBV9	TRBD2	TRBJ2-1	-	CASSFPSGGYNEQFF	TGTGCCAGCAGCTTCCCTAGCGGGGGGTACAATGAGCAGTTCTTC
TRBV19	TRBD1	TRBJ1-1	few	CASSPTGGPNTEAFF	TGTGCCAGTAGTCCTACAGGGGGCCCGAACACTGAAGCTTTCTTT
TRBV7-8	-	TRBJ2-5	few	CASSRSDQGGIQETQYF	TGTGCCAGCAGCCGCTCAGATCAGGGCGGGATCCAAGAGACCCAGTACTTC
TRBV2	-	TRBJ2-1	-	CASRALDSYNEQFF	TGTGCCAGCAGGGCACTAGACTCCTACAATGAGCAGTTCTTC
TRBV7-9	TRBD1	TRBJ2-1	few	CASSWVEGAPNEQFF	TGTGCCAGCAGCTGGGTCGAGGGGGCGCCCAATGAGCAGTTCTTC
TRBV27	TRBD1	TRBJ2-7	few	CASSPPGQIYEQYF	TGTGCCAGCAGTCCTCCGGGACAGATCTACGAGCAGTACTTC
TRBV11-3	TRBD2	TRBJ2-5	few	CASSSGLAGPHGVAETQYF	TGTGCCAGCAGCTCCGGACTAGCGGGGCCTCATGGGGTGGCCGAGACCCAGTACTTC
TRBV20-1	TRBD1	TRBJ1-1	few	CSAKTGGAAKAFF	TGCAGTGCTAAGACAGGGGGCGCAGCCAAAGCTTTCTTT
TRBV7-8	-	TRBJ1-2	few	CASSTQGDGYTF	TGTGCCAGCAGCACGCAAGGGGATGGCTACACCTTC
TRBV3-1	TRBD2	TRBJ2-1	many	CASSRGEGYEQFF	TGTGCCAGCAGCCGTGGGGAGGGTTATGAGCAGTTCTTC
TRBV6-5	TRBD1	TRBJ2-3	-	CASSYSRTGAGDTQYF	TGTGCCAGCAGTTACTCTAGGACAGGGGCCGGTGACACGCAGTATTTT
TRBV12-3/TRBV12-4	-	TRBJ1-1	many	CASSRIRQSFLEAFF	TGTGCCAGCAGCCGTATCCGACAGTCTTTTCTTGAAGCTTTCTTT
TRBV3-1	-	TRBJ1-1	few	CASSQDAGDTEAFF	TGTGCCAGCAGCCAAGATGCAGGGGACACTGAAGCTTTCTTT
TRBV12-3/TRBV12-4	-	TRBJ1-1	many	CASSLASTGGNF	TGTGCCAGCAGTTTAGCGAGTACGGGGGGAAACTTT
TRBV20-1	-	TRBJ1-6	-	CSASRHKNSPLHF	TGCAGTGCTAGTCGGCATAAGAATTCACCCCTCCACTTT
TRBV5-6	-	TRBJ1-2	-	CASGPTLTENYGYTF	TGTGCCAGCGGCCCTACTCTGACCGAGAACTATGGCTACACCTTC
TRBV5-1	-	TRBJ2-3	few	CASSLGQTPSGDTQYF	TGCGCCAGCAGCTTGGGACAAACGCCCTCGGGCGATACGCAGTATTTT
TRBV6-5	-	TRBJ2-2	-	CASSYSGGAPIAGELFF	TGTGCCAGCAGTTACTCGGGGGGGGCCCCTATCGCCGGGGAGCTGTTTTTT
TRBV28	-	TRBJ1-1	few	CASSLRGPMNTEAFF	TGTGCCAGCAGTTTGCGGGGCCCCATGAACACTGAAGCTTTCTTT
TRBV7-2	-	TRBJ2-7	many	CASSPDSAARFSYEQYF	TGTGCCAGCAGCCCAGATAGCGCCGCCAGATTTTCCTACGAGCAGTACTTC
TRBV5-1	-	TRBJ1-1	few	CASKEVLNTEAFF	TGCGCCAGCAAGGAGGTCCTGAACACTGAAGCTTTCTTT
TRBV5-1	TRBD1	TRBJ1-2	many	CASSLQGARGNGYTF	TGCGCCAGCAGCTTGCAGGGGGCGCGCGGGAATGGCTACACCTTC
TRBV12-3/TRBV12-4	-	TRBJ2-3	many	CASSLDLTGTDTQYF	TGTGCCAGCAGCCTTGATTTGACAGGCACAGATACGCAGTATTTT
TRBV7-2	-	TRBJ2-1	-	CASSLETGRPNEQFF	TGTGCCAGCAGCTTAGAGACAGGTCGTCCCAATGAGCAGTTCTTC
TRBV18	TRBD1	TRBJ2-3	few	CASSQWTGATDTQYF	TGTGCCAGCTCACAATGGACAGGGGCGACAGATACGCAGTATTTT
TRBV5-1	-	TRBJ1-3	few	CASSYSPTGKRNTIYF	TGCGCCAGCAGCTACTCACCTACAGGCAAACGAAACACCATATATTTT
TRBV14	-	TRBJ2-7	-	CASSHFRIPLGGYEQYF	TGTGCCAGCAGCCATTTCAGGATCCCGCTGGGGGGCTACGAGCAGTACTTC